Below, 13 T cell receptor beta chains from the same sample are listed, as sequenced in a study of blood T cells in healthy people across ages. Alongside a J-beta primer mix, a sample-barcoded 5' primer served in a second PCR lasting roughly 7 to 11 cycles. TCRdb itself ran the 5' RACE reads through MiXCR, one entry per CDR3 protein. This repertoire shows hundreds of thousands of distinct CDR3 sequences, 25% to 30% found once; its top ten account for about 18%. The sequenced material came from blood. The receptors here all came from a woman over 75 in good health.

Comment on this clonotype: Since a much larger clone is just one base distant, this may be a read error. The chain carries TRBV7-9 and TRBJ2-3; perhaps TRBD2 as D (5 bases). The CDR3 totals 13 residues. Germline V gene lookup returns CDR1 SEHNR and CDR2 FQNEAQ (reference sequence). The DNA for the CDR3 is TGTGCCGGCAGCTTGCGGGCCCCAGATACGCAGTATTTT. Translation: CAGSLRAPDTQYF.

This clonotype has ten or more counts. The rearrangement links TRBV5-1 to TRBJ2-3; no reliable D call. CDR3 length: 14 amino acids. The V end was cut by 4 bases, the J end by 0 bases, with 9 bases between. Germline V CDR1 and CDR2: SGHRS, YFSETQ. The chain's CDR3 is CASSATISTDTQYF. CDR3 DNA: TGCGCCAGCAGCGCTACTATTAGCACAGATACGCAGTATTTT.

This clonotype was recorded at least ten times. V gene TRBV12-3 or TRBV12-4 combines with J gene TRBJ1-2; TRBD1 is a possible D gene (6 bases). The V end lost 5 bases, the J end lost 5 bases, and 18 bases lay between the germline ends. CDR3 length equals 15 residues. The CDR3, as DNA: TGTGCCAGCAGTAAGACAGGCCTCCCCGTATATGGCTACACCTTC. As protein: CASSKTGLPVYGYTF.

Concerning this clonotype: A much larger clone differs by one base, so this may be a read error. The J gene is TRBJ2-5, the V gene TRBV7-7; the match to TRBD1 covers 7 bases. The length of the CDR3 is 15 residues. Germline V gene lookup returns CDR1 SSHAT and CDR2 FNYEAQ (reference sequence). CDR3 protein: CAGSRTLGGRETQYF. Here the CDR3 DNA reads TGTGCCGGCAGCCGAACCTTAGGGGGCCGGGAGACCCAGTACTTC.

This clonotype was seen just once. V usage is TRBV10-3 and J usage is TRBJ2-7; no firm D call. The CDR3 is 12 residues long. Germline loops: CDR1 ENHRY, CDR2 SYGVKD. Trimming removed 2 bases at V and 5 bases at J, with 7 bases between. CDR3 nucleotide sequence: TGTGCCATCAGTGAGGGTCGGGACGAGCAGTACTTC. Translation: CAISEGRDEQYF.

The V and J genes are TRBV7-9 and TRBJ1-5; D is ambiguous. Germline V CDR1 and CDR2: SEHNR, FQNEAQ (reference sequence). Trimming removed 0 bases at V and 7 bases at J, with 10 bases between. This CDR3 comprises 14 residues. The CDR3 region is CASSLAYIRQPQHF. The CDR3 region has the DNA TGTGCCAGCAGCTTAGCGTACATCAGGCAGCCCCAGCATTTT.

This clonotype was recorded once. The chain combines TRBV7-2 with TRBJ2-5; 10 positions agree with TRBD2. The CDR3 has 15 residues. Trimming cost V 2 bases and J 13 bases; bases outside gene matches: 13. Germline CDR1 and CDR2: SGHTA and FQGNSA. In DNA form, the CDR3 reads TGTGCCAGCAGCTTAAAGCGGGGGGGTACGAATGAGCGGTACTTC. Encoded protein: CASSLKRGGTNERYF.

The gene calls are TRBV5-1 and TRBJ2-1; D remains unclear. Trimming removed 5 bases from V and 8 bases from J, with 14 bases in between. Germline loops: CDR1 SGHRS, CDR2 YFSETQ. CDR3 size: 13 residues. For the CDR3, the DNA is TGCGCCAGCAGATCGGCCCTACATTATGAGCAGTTCTTC. It translates to CASRSALHYEQFF. The variable domain in full, completed from reference TRBV5-1 and TRBJ2-1, reads KAGVTQTPRYLIKTRGQQVTLSCSPISGHRSVSWYQQTPGQGLQFLFEYFSETQRNKGNFPGRFSGRQFSNSRSEMNVSTLELGDSALYLCASRSALHYEQFFGPGTRLTVL.

This clonotype was observed many times. V is TRBV6-5 and J is TRBJ2-7; 7 positions match TRBD2. This CDR3 is 17 amino acids long. With 0 bases clipped from V and 0 bases from J, the junction kept 8 bases outside the gene matches. Germline V lookup: CDR1 MNHEY, CDR2 SVGAGI. This CDR3 is CASSYSKLGLNSYEQYF. CDR3 DNA: TGTGCCAGCAGTTACTCGAAGTTGGGACTAAACTCCTACGAGCAGTACTTC.

Of note for this clonotype: One end of the junction does not line up with germline, which may come from a read error. The chain joins TRBV6-5 to TRBJ1-1; D call uncertain. Per germline, CDR1 MNHEY and CDR2 SVGAGI. The CDR3 spans 16 residues. The CDR3 reads CAGSHRGRYMNTEAFF. Here the CDR3 DNA reads TGTGCCGGCAGCCACCGCGGGCGGTATATGAACACTGAAGCTTTCTTT.

This clonotype was detected many times. This chain links TRBV5-1 with TRBJ2-7; 10 bases line up with TRBD1. After removal of 5 bases from V and 0 bases from J, the junction contained 5 bases not matched to a gene. The germline gives CDR1 SGHRS, CDR2 YFSETQ. There are 15 residues in the CDR3. This CDR3 is CASRRGTGDSYEQYF. The CDR3 region has the DNA TGCGCCAGCAGGCGAGGGACAGGGGACTCCTACGAGCAGTACTTC.

V gene TRBV25-1 combines with J gene TRBJ1-1; D is uncertain. CDR1 is MGHDK, CDR2 SYGVNS, per germline. The germline V and J ends were trimmed by 6 bases and 0 bases, with 11 bases remaining between them. This CDR3 region has 14 residues. CDR3 protein: CASRELGLNTEAFF. DNA of the CDR3: TGTGCCAGCAGGGAACTAGGCTTGAACACTGAAGCTTTCTTT. Based on the CDR3 plus reference TRBV25-1 and TRBJ1-1, the full variable domain is EADIYQTPRYLVIGTGKKITLECSQTMGHDKMYWYQQDPGMELHLIHYSYGVNSTEKGDLSSESTVSRIRTEHFPLTLESARPSHTSQYLCASRELGLNTEAFFGQGTRLTVV.

The rearrangement links TRBV6-6 to TRBJ1-2; D unresolved. This CDR3 has 16 amino acids. Germline V lookup: CDR1 MNHNY, CDR2 SVGAGI (reference sequence). V was clipped by 1 base and J by 4 bases, with 16 bases between them. The CDR3: CASSYFPDPRGYGYTF. The CDR3 DNA follows: TGTGCCAGCAGTTACTTCCCAGATCCGCGGGGCTATGGCTACACCTTC.